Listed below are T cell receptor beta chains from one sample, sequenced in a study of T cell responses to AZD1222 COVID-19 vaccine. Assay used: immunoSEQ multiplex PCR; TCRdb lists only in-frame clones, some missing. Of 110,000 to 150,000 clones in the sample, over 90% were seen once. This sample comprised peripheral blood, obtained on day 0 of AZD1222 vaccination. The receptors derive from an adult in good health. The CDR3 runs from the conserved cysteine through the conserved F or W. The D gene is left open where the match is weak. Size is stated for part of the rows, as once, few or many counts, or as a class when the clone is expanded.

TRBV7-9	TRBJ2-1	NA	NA	CASSLTGQDTSNEQFF	TGTGCCAGCAGCCTAACCGGTCAGGACACAAGCAATGAGCAGTTCTTC
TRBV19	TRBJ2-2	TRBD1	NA	CASMGRGQGPTGELFF	TGTGCCAGTATGGGGAGGGGACAGGGGCCCACCGGGGAGCTGTTTTTT
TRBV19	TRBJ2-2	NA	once	CASSLDANTGELFF	TGTGCCAGTAGTCTAGACGCGAACACCGGGGAGCTGTTTTTT
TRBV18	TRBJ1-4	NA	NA	CASSPGGTNEKLFF	TGTGCCAGCTCACCAGGGGGGACTAATGAAAAACTGTTTTTT
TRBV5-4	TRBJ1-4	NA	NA	CASSLEVGEKLFF	TGTGCCAGCAGCTTGGAGGTGGGGGAAAAACTGTTTTTT
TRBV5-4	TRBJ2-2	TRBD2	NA	CASSLPSGGTGELFF	TGTGCCAGCAGCTTGCCTAGCGGGGGGACCGGGGAGCTGTTTTTT
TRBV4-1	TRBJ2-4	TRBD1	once	CASSPTGGSAKNIQYF	TGCGCCAGCAGCCCAACAGGGGGCTCGGCCAAAAACATTCAGTACTTC
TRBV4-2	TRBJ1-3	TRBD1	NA	CASSQDMGQGPNTIYF	TGTGCCAGCAGCCAAGATATGGGACAGGGGCCAAACACCATATATTTT
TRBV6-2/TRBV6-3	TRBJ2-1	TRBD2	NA	CASSYEASGTYNEQFF	TGTGCCAGCAGTTACGAGGCTAGCGGGACCTACAATGAGCAGTTCTTC
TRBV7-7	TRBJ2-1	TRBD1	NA	CASSPQGADEQFF	TGTGCCAGCAGCCCACAGGGGGCGGACGAGCAGTTCTTC
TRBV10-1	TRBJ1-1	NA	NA	CASSESVNTEAFF	TGCGCCAGCAGTGAGTCGGTGAACACTGAAGCTTTCTTT
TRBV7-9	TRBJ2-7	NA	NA	CASQKSSYEQYF	TGTGCCAGCCAGAAAAGCTCCTACGAGCAGTACTTC
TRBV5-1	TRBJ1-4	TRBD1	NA	CASSLTPGQGDEKLFF	TGCGCCAGCAGCCTAACGCCGGGACAGGGGGATGAAAAACTGTTTTTT
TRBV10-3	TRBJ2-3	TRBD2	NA	CAISELLAGADTQYF	TGTGCCATCAGTGAGTTGCTAGCGGGGGCAGATACGCAGTATTTT
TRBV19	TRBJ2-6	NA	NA	CASSIDGTNYPGANVLTF	TGTGCCAGTAGTATAGACGGGACGAATTACCCTGGGGCCAACGTCCTGACTTTC
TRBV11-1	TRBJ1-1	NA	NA	CASSFSEPGDTEAFF	TGTGCCAGCAGCTTCAGCGAGCCGGGTGACACTGAAGCTTTCTTT
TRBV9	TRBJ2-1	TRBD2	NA	CASSPTSGTYNEQFF	TGTGCCAGCAGCCCAACTAGCGGAACCTACAATGAGCAGTTCTTC